This record covers a single TCR beta chain. The sample is drawn from a study of control samples from healthy donors and cancer patients. V gave up 4 bases and J gave up 3 bases, with 14 bases separating them. The CDR3 runs 14 residues. Germline-derived CDR1 and CDR2 are SGHNT and YYREEE (reference sequence). Measured with immunoSEQ multiplex PCR; TCRdb has only the in-frame clones, and not every one. Counted here are roughly 73,000 clones, around 82% occurring once; the ten biggest clones make up under 30%. The sequenced sample was blood. The sequence derives from a man in his fifties or sixties in good health. The V and J genes are TRBV5-4 and TRBJ2-7; D possibly corresponds to TRBD1 (5 bases). The CDR3 reads CASSRIREGYEQYF. CDR3 in DNA: TGTGCCAGCAGCAGGATCAGGGAAGGCTACGAGCAGTACTTC.